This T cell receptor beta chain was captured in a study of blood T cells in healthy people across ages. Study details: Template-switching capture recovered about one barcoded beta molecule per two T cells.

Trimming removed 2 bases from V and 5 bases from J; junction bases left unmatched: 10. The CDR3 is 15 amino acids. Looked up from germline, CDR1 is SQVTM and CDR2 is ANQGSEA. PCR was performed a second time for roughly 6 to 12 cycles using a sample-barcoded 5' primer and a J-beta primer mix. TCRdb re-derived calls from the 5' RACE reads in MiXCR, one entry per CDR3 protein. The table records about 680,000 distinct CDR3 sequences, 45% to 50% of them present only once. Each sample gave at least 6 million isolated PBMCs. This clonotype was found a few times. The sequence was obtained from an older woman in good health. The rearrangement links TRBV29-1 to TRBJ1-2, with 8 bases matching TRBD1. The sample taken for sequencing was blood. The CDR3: CSVESLDRVGYGYTF. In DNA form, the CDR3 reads TGCAGCGTTGAATCCCTGGACAGGGTGGGATATGGCTACACCTTC.